The rows below give T cell receptor beta chains drawn from one sample of a study of shared clonotypes between healthy human individuals. Libraries were prepared by immunoSEQ multiplex PCR; TCRdb keeps only in-frame clonotypes and omits some of them. The sample has millions of clones; about 93% are singletons. Source material: naive CD8+ T cells from PBMCs. Receptors were obtained from a man aged 18 to 29 in good health. Some clones in this sample may be carry-over from other donors' samples. Each CDR3 is given with its conserved first and last residue. A D gene is named only where the DNA matches it firmly. Size is omitted from some rows. Given values are once, few, many or a class for expanded clones.

-	-	TRBJ2-7	TRBV7-9	TGTGCCAGCAGCTCCTCACCAGGAGTTCTAGCCTACGAGCAGTACTTC	CASSSSPGVLAYEQYF
-	once	TRBJ2-5	TRBV27	TGTGCCAGCAGTTCAAAAACCGGGACGGAACAAGAGACCCAGTACTTC	CASSSKTGTEQETQYF
TRBD2	-	TRBJ2-2	TRBV6-6	TGTGCCAGCAGTGTTAACCGGGAGGCCGGGGAGCTGTTTTTT	CASSVNREAGELFF
TRBD1	few	TRBJ1-1	TRBV29-1	TGCAGCGGTACCGGGACAGTGGCTGAAGCTTTCTTT	CSGTGTVAEAFF
-	-	TRBJ1-1	TRBV4-1	TGCGCCAGCAGCCAAGCAACACGCACTGAAGCTTTCTTT	CASSQATRTEAFF
-	-	TRBJ1-1	TRBV19	TGTGCCAGTAGTATTCAGGGACTCAACACTGAAGCTTTCTTT	CASSIQGLNTEAFF
TRBD2	once	TRBJ2-7	TRBV5-6	TGTGCCAGCAGCGTACTAGCGGGGGCCTACGAGCAGTACTTC	CASSVLAGAYEQYF
TRBD1	-	TRBJ2-7	TRBV11-3	TGTGCCAGCAGCCCCGGACGGGACAGCTTCTACGAGCAGTACTTC	CASSPGRDSFYEQYF
TRBD1	-	TRBJ2-7	TRBV7-6	TGTGCCAGCAGCCCTAGACAGGGGGCCTCTCCCTACGAGCAGTACTTC	CASSPRQGASPYEQYF
-	few	TRBJ1-1	TRBV19	TGTGCCAGTAGTATAGTAACAGGGCGGGACACTGAAGCTTTCTTT	CASSIVTGRDTEAFF
-	-	TRBJ2-1	TRBV14	TGTGCCAGCAGCCGACGGATCCTGGGCGATGAGCAGTTCTTC	CASSRRILGDEQFF
-	once	TRBJ1-1	TRBV19	TGTGCCAGTAGTTCGCGGACAGACGGCAGAAACACTGAAGCTTTCTTT	CASSSRTDGRNTEAFF
-	once	TRBJ1-3	TRBV27	TGTGCCAGCAGTCCTCGAGGTCAAACTGGAAACACCATATATTTT	CASSPRGQTGNTIYF
-	once	TRBJ2-5	TRBV10-2	TGCGCCAGCAGTGATTGGGGAGAGACCCAGTACTTC	CASSDWGETQYF
-	-	TRBJ1-4	TRBV7-9	TGTGCCAGCAGCCCTGTGACTAATGAAAAACTGTTTTTT	CASSPVTNEKLFF
-	-	TRBJ2-1	TRBV29-1	TGCAGCGTTCTAAAACGGGACTCAGCCTACAATGAGCAGTTCTTC	CSVLKRDSAYNEQFF
-	-	TRBJ2-7	TRBV27	TGTGCCAGCCGGGACGGGGGCTACGAGCAGTACTTC	CASRDGGYEQYF
TRBD2	-	TRBJ2-1	TRBV27	TGTGCCAGCAGCCCGACTAGCGGGGTTTACAATGAGCAGTTCTTC	CASSPTSGVYNEQFF
TRBD2	-	TRBJ2-7	TRBV7-9	TGTGCCAGCAGCTTAGGTCCGCGGGAGGGCCTTTACGAGCAGTACTTC	CASSLGPREGLYEQYF
-	once	TRBJ2-3	TRBV25-1	TGTGCCAGCAGTGAATGGGCCGGTAAAGATACGCAGTATTTT	CASSEWAGKDTQYF
TRBD1	-	TRBJ1-2	TRBV7-7	TGTGCCAGCAGCTTAGCGGCAGGGGGCCACTATGGCTACACCTTC	CASSLAAGGHYGYTF
-	-	TRBJ2-7	TRBV27	TGTGCCAGCAGTTGGGGCGGGCGTAGGGTCTACGAGCAGTACTTC	CASSWGGRRVYEQYF
-	-	TRBJ1-5	TRBV2	TGTGCCAGCAGTGAAAGGGAGATGGTTAGTAGTCAGCCCCAGCATTTT	CASSEREMVSSQPQHF
-	few	TRBJ1-2	TRBV10-1	TGCGCCAGCAGTGAGAGGGGGGGAACCTATGGCTACACCTTC	CASSERGGTYGYTF
-	-	TRBJ1-1	TRBV15	TGTGCCACCAGCGGAAGTGTCAGCCTGCCGAACACTGAAGCTTTCTTT	CATSGSVSLPNTEAFF
-	-	TRBJ2-7	TRBV9	TGTGCCAGCAGCGGGACGAGAACCTACGAGCAGTACTTC	CASSGTRTYEQYF
-	once	TRBJ2-1	TRBV6-5	TGTGCCAGCAGTTACGATTGGGGCGATGAGCAGTTCTTC	CASSYDWGDEQFF
-	-	TRBJ1-5	TRBV27	TGTGCCAGCAGTTTCTTTCGAAATCAGCCCCAGCATTTT	CASSFFRNQPQHF
-	-	TRBJ2-1	TRBV9	TGTGCCAGCAGCGTAGGAGGGGGAACTGAGCAGTTCTTC	CASSVGGGTEQFF
-	-	TRBJ2-7	TRBV6-6	TGTGCCAGCAGCCCCGGGAGCTACGAGCAGTACTTC	CASSPGSYEQYF
-	once	TRBJ2-7	TRBV7-3	TGTGCCAGCAGCTTAGGGACTCCCGGGGACGAGCAGTACTTC	CASSLGTPGDEQYF
-	-	TRBJ2-2	TRBV9	TGTGCCAGCAGTGGCACCGGGGAGCTGTTTTTT	CASSGTGELFF
TRBD1	-	TRBJ2-1	TRBV27	TGTGCCAGCAGTACCTGGGGACAGGGGCCCGATGAGCAGTTCTTC	CASSTWGQGPDEQFF
TRBD1	-	TRBJ2-1	TRBV4-2	TGTGCCAGCAGCCAAGTTATACGGGACAGTGAGTACAATGAGCAGTTCTTC	CASSQVIRDSEYNEQFF
-	-	TRBJ2-7	TRBV28	TGTGCCAGCAGTTCGTTCCGGGCCCTCGGCGAGCAGTACTTC	CASSSFRALGEQYF
TRBD1	-	TRBJ1-2	TRBV6-6	TGTGCCAGCAGTTACTCCCCGACAGGGGGTGATGGCTACACCTTC	CASSYSPTGGDGYTF
TRBD1	-	TRBJ2-3	TRBV27	TGTGCCAGCAGTTCCGGACAGGGGGCAGATACGCAGTATTTT	CASSSGQGADTQYF
-	-	TRBJ2-3	TRBV7-3	TGTGCCAGCAGCTTGAAAGGAGGCACAGATACGCAGTATTTT	CASSLKGGTDTQYF
-	-	TRBJ2-7	TRBV4-3	TGCGCCAGCAGCCTCGGGGGCCTTCGGGGGAGTATGCACGAGCAGTACTTC	CASSLGGLRGSMHEQYF
TRBD2	-	TRBJ2-3	TRBV28	TGTGCCAGCAGATCTCGGACTAGTCCCCACACAGATACGCAGTATTTT	CASRSRTSPHTDTQYF
-	-	TRBJ2-2	TRBV11-3	TGTGCCAGCAGCCGATGGGGAGCGGCGAACACCGGGGAGCTGTTTTTT	CASSRWGAANTGELFF
TRBD1	-	TRBJ1-1	TRBV9	TGTGCCAGCAGCCCCTGGACAGGGTGGAACACTGAAGCTTTCTTT	CASSPWTGWNTEAFF
TRBD2	-	TRBJ2-7	TRBV28	TGTGCCAGCAGTTTAGCGGGAGGGGCTGATGAGCAGTACTTC	CASSLAGGADEQYF
-	-	TRBJ2-3	TRBV5-6	TGTGCCAGCAGCTTGGGCCCAGGGGCTGTTGGCACAGATACGCAGTATTTT	CASSLGPGAVGTDTQYF
-	-	TRBJ1-2	TRBV28	TGTGCCAGCAGCTCCCATGGCTACACCTTC	CASSSHGYTF
-	-	TRBJ2-3	TRBV27	TGTGCCAGCAGTTTAGGGGACCACGAGACAGATACGCAGTATTTT	CASSLGDHETDTQYF
-	-	TRBJ2-7	TRBV6-5	TGTGCCAGCAGTGCCCGTGGGGGGTGGGACGAGCAGTACTTC	CASSARGGWDEQYF
-	-	TRBJ2-1	TRBV29-1	TGCAGCGTTGTAGAAGTTGTGGTAGGGGATTGGAACAATGAGCAGTTCTTC	CSVVEVVVGDWNNEQFF
-	-	TRBJ2-1	TRBV7-6	TGTGCCAGCAGCTTAGTTCCAGACGGGAGCACCTACAATGAGCAGTTCTTC	CASSLVPDGSTYNEQFF
-	-	TRBJ2-5	TRBV29-1	TGCAGCGTCCCTTTAGAGACCCAGTACTTC	CSVPLETQYF
-	-	TRBJ2-6	TRBV27	TGTGCCAGCAGCCAACTACAGGTTTCCGCGGGGGCCAACGTCCTGACTTTC	CASSQLQVSAGANVLTF
TRBD2	-	TRBJ2-1	TRBV6-6	TGTGCCAGCGTACCCGGAGGGCTAGCGGGATATGAGCAGTTCTTC	CASVPGGLAGYEQFF
-	-	TRBJ1-4	TRBV6-1	TGTGCCAGCAGTGAACTAGCTTACAGCCAGGGTTTTGAAAAACTGTTTTTT	CASSELAYSQGFEKLFF
TRBD1	-	TRBJ2-1	TRBV10-3	TGTGCCATCAGTGATCTTGCAGGGGGCAATGAGCAGTTCTTC	CAISDLAGGNEQFF
-	-	TRBJ2-7	TRBV27	TGTGCCAGCAGTTTAGGTTTTTCACCCGAGCAGTACTTC	CASSLGFSPEQYF
TRBD2	-	TRBJ2-7	TRBV6-4	TGTGCCAGCAGTCAGGGACTAGCGGTATACTACGAGCAGTACTTC	CASSQGLAVYYEQYF
-	few	TRBJ1-1	TRBV7-9	TGTGCCAGCAGCTTAGCTGGCCAGGGGACCCTTTCGAACACTGAAGCTTTCTTT	CASSLAGQGTLSNTEAFF